This TCR beta chain is drawn from a study of shared clonotypes between healthy human individuals. Some clones are missing from TCRdb's copy, which holds only in-frame ones; the method was immunoSEQ multiplex PCR. The data show around 560,000 clones, with roughly 95% seen just once and 0.11% held by the top ten. As defined, naive CD8 cells were CD45RO-negative and positively selected for CCR7, with terminally differentiated effector memory CD45RA+ cells excluded. This CDR3 spans 19 amino acids. V gave up 3 bases and J gave up 0 bases; unmatched junction bases: 14. Germline CDR1 and CDR2: KGHSH and LQKENI.

This TCR was recovered from a woman aged 30 to 39 in good health. J is TRBJ2-1 and V is TRBV18; 7 bases align to TRBD2. The material sequenced was naive CD8+ T cells sorted from blood. Written as DNA, the CDR3 is TGTGCCAGCTCACCGCTTATAGAGGCTGCGGGAGTCTCCTACAATGAGCAGTTCTTC. The encoded protein is CASSPLIEAAGVSYNEQFF.